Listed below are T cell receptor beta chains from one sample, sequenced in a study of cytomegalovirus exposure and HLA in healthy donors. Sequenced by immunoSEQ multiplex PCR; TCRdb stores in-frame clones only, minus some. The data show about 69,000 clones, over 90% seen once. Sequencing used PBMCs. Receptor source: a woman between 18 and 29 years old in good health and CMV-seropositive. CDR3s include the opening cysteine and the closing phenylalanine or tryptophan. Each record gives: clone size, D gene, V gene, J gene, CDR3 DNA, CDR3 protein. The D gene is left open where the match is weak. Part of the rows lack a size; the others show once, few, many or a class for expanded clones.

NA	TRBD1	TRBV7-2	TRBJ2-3	TGTGCCAGCAGCCGGACAGGGGTCCGTACAGATACGCAGTATTTT	CASSRTGVRTDTQYF
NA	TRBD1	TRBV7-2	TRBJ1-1	TGTGCCAGCAGCCTCCTTCCGGGACAGGGTATAAGGACTGAAGCTTTCTTT	CASSLLPGQGIRTEAFF
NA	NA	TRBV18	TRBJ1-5	TGTGCCAGCTCAGAGCAGGGGTCAGGGCAGCCCCAGCATTTT	CASSEQGSGQPQHF
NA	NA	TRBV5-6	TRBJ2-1	TGTGCCAGCAGCTTCGCACGGAGTGAGCAGTTCTTC	CASSFARSEQFF
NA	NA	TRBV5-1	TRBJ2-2	TGCGCCAGCAGCCCGGACACTCGCGCGAACACCGGGGAGCTGTTTTTT	CASSPDTRANTGELFF
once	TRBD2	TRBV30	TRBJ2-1	TGTGCCTGGAGTTCCCGCGGGAGGACCAATGAGCAGTTCTTC	CAWSSRGRTNEQFF
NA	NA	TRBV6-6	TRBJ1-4	TGTGCCAGCAGAGGGCAGGGTCATGAAAAACTGTTTTTT	CASRGQGHEKLFF
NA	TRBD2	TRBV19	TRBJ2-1	TGTGCCAGTACCTCATACGGGACTAGCGGAACAGGGGAGCAGTTCTTC	CASTSYGTSGTGEQFF
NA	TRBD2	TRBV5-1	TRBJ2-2	TGCGCCAGCAGCTTACTAGCGGGAGGGCCGAGTACCGGGGAGCTGTTTTTT	CASSLLAGGPSTGELFF
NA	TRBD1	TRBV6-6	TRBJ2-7	TGTGCCAGCAGTTTGACAGGGGACGAGCAGTACTTC	CASSLTGDEQYF
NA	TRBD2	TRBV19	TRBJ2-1	TGTGCCAGTAGTGCACACCAGGGACTAGTTATTGAGCAGTTCTTC	CASSAHQGLVIEQFF
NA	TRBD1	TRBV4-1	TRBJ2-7	TGCGCCAGCAGCCAAGATATCAGGGGGAGCGAGCAGTACTTC	CASSQDIRGSEQYF
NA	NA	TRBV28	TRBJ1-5	TGTGCCAGCAGTTTATCTCGACAGCCAATGGGGAGCAATCAGCCCCAGCATTTT	CASSLSRQPMGSNQPQHF
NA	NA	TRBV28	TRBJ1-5	TGTGCCAGCAGTTTTTTGGGACTCCCCGGGGGAGGCGATCAGCCCCAGCATTTT	CASSFLGLPGGGDQPQHF
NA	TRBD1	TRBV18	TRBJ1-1	TGTGCCAGCTCACCACCCTCGGGACAGGGGAACACTGAAGCTTTCTTT	CASSPPSGQGNTEAFF
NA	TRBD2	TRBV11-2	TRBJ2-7	TGTGCCAGCAGGCTTAGCGGGAGTAGATCCTACGAGCAGTACTTC	CASRLSGSRSYEQYF
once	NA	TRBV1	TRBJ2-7	TGCACCAGCAGCCAAGGGGGAGAAATTTACGAGCAGTACTTC	CTSSQGGEIYEQYF
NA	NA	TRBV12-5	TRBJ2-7	TGTGCTAGTGGTTTTTCAGAAAGCTCCTACGAGCAGTACTTC	CASGFSESSYEQYF
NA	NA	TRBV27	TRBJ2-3	TGTGCCAGCAGGTTGGGGGGAGACGTGTATACGCAGTATTTT	CASRLGGDVYTQYF
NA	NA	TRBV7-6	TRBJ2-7	TGTGCCAGCAGCTTAGAGACAGGTACCTCCTACGAGCAGTACTTC	CASSLETGTSYEQYF
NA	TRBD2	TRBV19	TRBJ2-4	TGTGCCAGTAGTATTTCGACTAGCATTTACATTCAGTACTTC	CASSISTSIYIQYF
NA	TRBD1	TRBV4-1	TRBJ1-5	TGCGCCAGCAGCCCCGCACAGGGGGCGAATCAGCCCCAGCATTTT	CASSPAQGANQPQHF
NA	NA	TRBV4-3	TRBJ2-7	TGCGCCAGCAGCCAAGGTGGCGGGGAAGTCCACGAGCAGTACTTC	CASSQGGGEVHEQYF
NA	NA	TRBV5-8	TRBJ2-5	TGTGCCAGCAGCTTTTATTTTGAGGAGACCCAGTACTTC	CASSFYFEETQYF
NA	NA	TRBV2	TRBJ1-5	TGTGCCAGCAGTGGAACGACGGGTCATAGCAATCAGCCCCAGCATTTT	CASSGTTGHSNQPQHF
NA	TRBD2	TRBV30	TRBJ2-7	TGTGCCTGGAGTGGACTAGCGGGATCCCAAAGCTCCTACGAGCAGTACTTC	CAWSGLAGSQSSYEQYF
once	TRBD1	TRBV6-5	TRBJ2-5	TGTGCCAGCAGTTACGGACAGGGCCAAGAGACCCAGTACTTC	CASSYGQGQETQYF
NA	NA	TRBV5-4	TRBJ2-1	TGTGCCAGCAGCTTGGAGGGGCTAGCGTTAAACAATGAGCAGTTCTTC	CASSLEGLALNNEQFF
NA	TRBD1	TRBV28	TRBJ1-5	TGTGCCAGCAGGAGGGACAGCTTGGATCAGCCCCAGCATTTT	CASRRDSLDQPQHF
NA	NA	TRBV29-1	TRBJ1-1	TGCAGCGTTTTCGGTAACACTGAAGCTTTCTTT	CSVFGNTEAFF
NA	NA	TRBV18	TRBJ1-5	TGTGCCAGCTCACCAGCAGGGGTCGGGAGCAATCAGCCCCAGCATTTT	CASSPAGVGSNQPQHF
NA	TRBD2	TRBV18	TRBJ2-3	TGTGCCAGCTCACCACTCGGACTAGCGGGAGTTGGCACAGATACGCAGTATTTT	CASSPLGLAGVGTDTQYF
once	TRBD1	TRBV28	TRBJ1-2	TGTGCCAGCAGTTTACAGGGGGCATATGGCTACACCTTC	CASSLQGAYGYTF
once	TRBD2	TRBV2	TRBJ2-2	TGTGCCAGCAGTATGACTAGCGGGAGGGCCGAGTTTTCCGGGGAGCTGTTTTTT	CASSMTSGRAEFSGELFF
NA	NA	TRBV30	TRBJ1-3	TGTGCCTGGAGTCGTACAGGGAGTTTTGGAAACACCATATATTTT	CAWSRTGSFGNTIYF
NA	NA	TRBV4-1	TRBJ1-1	TGCGCCAGCAGCCAAGAGTATCCTTTGAACACTGAAGCTTTCTTT	CASSQEYPLNTEAFF
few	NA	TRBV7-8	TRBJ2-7	TGTGCCAGCAGCTTAGCGTTAGGGGAAATTAACCACGAGCAGTACTTC	CASSLALGEINHEQYF
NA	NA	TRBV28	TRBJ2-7	TGTGCCAGCAGTTTTCCGGAGTACGAGCAGTACTTC	CASSFPEYEQYF
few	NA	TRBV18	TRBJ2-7	TGTGCCAGCTCACCACGTAGGGACATAGACTACGAGCAGTACTTC	CASSPRRDIDYEQYF
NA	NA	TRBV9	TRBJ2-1	TGTGCCAGCAGCTCCGGGGTTAACAATGAGCAGTTCTTC	CASSSGVNNEQFF
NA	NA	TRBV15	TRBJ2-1	TGTGCCACCGGGGGGATCTACAATGAGCAGTTCTTC	CATGGIYNEQFF
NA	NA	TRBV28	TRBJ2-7	TGTGCCAGCAGTTTAAGACAGGCAGCCTACGAGCAGTACTTC	CASSLRQAAYEQYF
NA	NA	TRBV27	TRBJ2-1	TGTGCCAGCAGTTTATCGATGAGGAGAGTAAGGTACAATGAGCAGTTCTTC	CASSLSMRRVRYNEQFF
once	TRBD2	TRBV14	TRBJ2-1	TGTGCCAGCAGCCACCTTAGCGGGAGAGGCAATGAGCAGTTCTTC	CASSHLSGRGNEQFF
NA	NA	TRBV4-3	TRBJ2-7	TGCGCCAGCAGCCAAGATATCGGCGGAACCTACGAGCAGTACTTC	CASSQDIGGTYEQYF
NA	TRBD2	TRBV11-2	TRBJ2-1	TGTGCCAGTAGCGGGAGGGCTTCTGAGCAGTTCTTC	CASSGRASEQFF
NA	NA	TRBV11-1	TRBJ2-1	TGTGCCAGCAGCTTCAGCTCTGGGGGGGCGGGTAATGAGCAGTTCTTC	CASSFSSGGAGNEQFF